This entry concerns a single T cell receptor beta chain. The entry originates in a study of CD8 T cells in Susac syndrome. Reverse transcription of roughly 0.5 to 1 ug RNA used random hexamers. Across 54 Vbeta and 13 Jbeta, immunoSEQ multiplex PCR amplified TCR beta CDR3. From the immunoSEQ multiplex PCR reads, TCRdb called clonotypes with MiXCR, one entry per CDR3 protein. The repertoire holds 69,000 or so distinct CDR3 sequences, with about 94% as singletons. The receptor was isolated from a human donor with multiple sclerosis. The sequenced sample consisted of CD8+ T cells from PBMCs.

CDR3 sequence (DNA): TGTGCCAGCAGTGAACGCTCAGCGGAAGAGACCCAGTACTTC. Residues: CASSERSAEETQYF. V usage is TRBV2 and J usage is TRBJ2-5, with TRBD2 as a possible D gene (5 bases). Per germline, CDR1 SNHLY and CDR2 FYNNEI. The CDR3 totals 14 residues. V was shortened by 2 bases and J by 3 bases, with 10 bases between the two germline ends.